This T cell receptor beta chain originates from a study of T cell changes during pregnancy in multiple sclerosis. The repertoire was sequenced with immunoSEQ multiplex PCR; TCRdb's copy has only in-frame clones and lacks some. The sample records around 69,000 clones, about 90% being singletons. The CDR3 has 14 residues. V lost 6 bases to trimming and J lost 1 base, with 14 bases between them. The V gene's germline CDR1 is SQVTM and CDR2 ANQGSEA. The source of this sequence is a female donor with multiple sclerosis, enrolled in a pregnancy study. The chain employs TRBV29-1 and TRBJ2-3; a possible D gene is TRBD2 (5 bases). Sequences were derived from peripheral blood, sampled in the first trimester of pregnancy. The CDR3 sequence: CSVLIGGRTDTQYF. The CDR3 bases are TGCAGCGTCTTGATAGGAGGCCGCACAGATACGCAGTATTTT.